These T cell receptor beta chains were read from a single sample in a study of blood T cell repertoires in COVID-19. Measured with immunoSEQ multiplex PCR; TCRdb has only the in-frame clones, and not every one. The sample contains more than 65,000 clones, around 76% of which appear only once. Source material: peripheral blood. The source is a woman of 80 years or more with active or convalescent COVID-19. The CDR3 runs from the conserved cysteine through the conserved F or W. The order of the fields is J gene, V gene, D gene, clone size, CDR3 protein, CDR3 DNA. The D gene is left open where the match is weak. Not all rows give a size; the values are once, few, many and, for expanded clones, a class.

j_call: TRBJ2-1; v_call: TRBV2; d_call: .; clone_size: .; cdr3_aa: CAGSLLQGGEQFF; cdr3_nt: TGTGCCGGGTCGTTACTACAGGGTGGTGAGCAGTTCTTC
j_call: TRBJ2-7; v_call: TRBV4-1; d_call: .; clone_size: .; cdr3_aa: CASSQNREYEQYF; cdr3_nt: TGCGCCAGCAGCCAAAACCGGGAGTACGAGCAGTACTTC
j_call: TRBJ1-6; v_call: TRBV2; d_call: .; clone_size: once; cdr3_aa: CASSESYSPLHF; cdr3_nt: TGTGCCAGCAGTGAGAGCTATTCACCCCTCCACTTT
j_call: TRBJ2-5; v_call: TRBV3-1/TRBV3-2; d_call: .; clone_size: .; cdr3_aa: CASSRQDKTQETQYF; cdr3_nt: TGTGCCAGCAGCAGACAGGACAAGACCCAAGAGACCCAGTACTTC
j_call: TRBJ2-6; v_call: TRBV7-8; d_call: TRBD1; clone_size: .; cdr3_aa: CASSLVLGTGHFSGANVLTF; cdr3_nt: TGTGCCAGCAGCCTGGTTCTGGGGACAGGGCATTTTTCTGGGGCCAACGTCCTGACTTTC
j_call: TRBJ2-1; v_call: TRBV7-6; d_call: TRBD1; clone_size: .; cdr3_aa: CASSLQRGREQFF; cdr3_nt: TGTGCCAGCAGCTTACAGAGGGGGCGTGAGCAGTTCTTC
j_call: TRBJ2-2; v_call: TRBV4-3; d_call: TRBD2; clone_size: .; cdr3_aa: CASSRTSGNTGELFF; cdr3_nt: TGCGCCAGCAGCCGGACTAGCGGGAACACCGGGGAGCTGTTTTTT
j_call: TRBJ1-5; v_call: TRBV3-1/TRBV3-2; d_call: TRBD1; clone_size: once; cdr3_aa: CASSQGTGAPHTNQPQHF; cdr3_nt: TGTGCCAGCAGCCAAGGGACAGGGGCCCCGCATACTAATCAGCCCCAGCATTTT
j_call: TRBJ2-4; v_call: TRBV14; d_call: TRBD1; clone_size: .; cdr3_aa: CASSRTGLGSIQYF; cdr3_nt: TGTGCCAGCAGCAGGACAGGGCTCGGGTCCATTCAGTACTTC
j_call: TRBJ1-2; v_call: TRBV6-1; d_call: .; clone_size: few; cdr3_aa: CASSDPGRPYYGYTF; cdr3_nt: TGTGCCAGCAGTGACCCAGGGCGCCCCTACTATGGCTACACCTTC
j_call: TRBJ1-1; v_call: TRBV6-2/TRBV6-3; d_call: .; clone_size: .; cdr3_aa: CASSYNLQGGTEAFF; cdr3_nt: TGTGCCAGCAGTTACAATCTGCAAGGGGGCACTGAAGCTTTCTTT
j_call: TRBJ2-7; v_call: TRBV11-2; d_call: TRBD2; clone_size: .; cdr3_aa: CASSLTGGHEQYF; cdr3_nt: TGTGCCAGCAGCTTAACGGGGGGGCACGAGCAGTACTTC
j_call: TRBJ2-3; v_call: TRBV6-2/TRBV6-3; d_call: .; clone_size: .; cdr3_aa: CASSTGGGADTQYF; cdr3_nt: TGTGCCAGCAGCACCGGAGGGGGCGCAGATACGCAGTATTTT
j_call: TRBJ1-5; v_call: TRBV5-5; d_call: .; clone_size: many; cdr3_aa: CASSLVPPTGNSNQPQHF; cdr3_nt: TGTGCCAGCAGCTTGGTTCCCCCGACGGGAAATAGCAATCAGCCCCAGCATTTT
j_call: TRBJ1-2; v_call: TRBV5-1; d_call: .; clone_size: .; cdr3_aa: CASSRGSDGSEGYTF; cdr3_nt: TGCGCCAGCAGCCGCGGGTCAGACGGAAGTGAGGGCTACACCTTC
j_call: TRBJ1-6; v_call: TRBV5-6; d_call: .; clone_size: once; cdr3_aa: CASILRGAYNSPLHF; cdr3_nt: TGTGCCAGCATCCTACGGGGTGCCTATAATTCACCCCTCCACTTT